The T cell receptor (beta chain) described here comes from a study of CD8 T cells in Susac syndrome. About this clonotype itself: Its antigen remains unidentified.

Study outcomes and limitations: An acknowledgment was made by the study that its TCR sequencing and HLA analysis involved relatively few individuals.

RNA was extracted with the RNeasy kit, and a quantity of roughly 0.5 to 1 ug was reverse transcribed using random hexamers. Amplification of TCR beta CDR3 used immunoSEQ multiplex PCR across 54 Vbeta and 13 Jbeta. Each CDR3 protein is one row after TCRdb ran MiXCR on the immunoSEQ multiplex PCR reads. The sample gives fewer than 150,000 distinct CDR3 sequences, around 94% of which show up once; 0.25% to 0.3% is in the top ten. Material for sequencing was CD8+ T cells from PBMCs. This sequence was found in a human donor in good health.

CDR3 bases: TGTGCCAGCAGTTACTTGGACGGTGAAGCTTTCTTT. This gives the protein CASSYLDGEAFF. The J gene is TRBJ1-1, the V gene TRBV6-5; D remains ambiguous. Trimming removed 1 base at V and 7 bases at J, with 7 bases between. Germline loops: CDR1 MNHEY, CDR2 SVGAGI. This CDR3 spans 12 amino acids.